This TCR beta chain emerged from a study of T cell responses to AZD1222 COVID-19 vaccine. Points from the study as a whole: Baseline serology detected seropositivity in only 5 to 7 AZD1222 recipients.

Data came from immunoSEQ multiplex PCR; TCRdb stores just in-frame clones and leaves some out. The repertoire includes approximately 150,000 clones, roughly 90% of them detected once, and about 1.5% sits in the top ten. Germline-derived CDR1 and CDR2 are MDHEN and SYDVKM. The CDR3 has 15 amino acids. The V end lost 4 bases, the J end lost 5 bases, and 17 bases lay between the germline ends. About this clone itself: Its antigen is not identified.

Sequencing used peripheral blood, obtained on day 0 of AZD1222 vaccination. The gene calls are TRBV28 and TRBJ2-5; D possibly matches TRBD1 or TRBD2 (5 bases each). This TCR came from an adult in good health. The chain's CDR3 is CASSSRTGRRETQYF. CDR3 in DNA: TGTGCCAGCAGTTCAAGGACGGGGCGTCGGGAGACCCAGTACTTC. The variable domain in full, with the rest retrieved from reference TRBV28 and TRBJ2-5, is DVKVTQSSRYLVKRTGEKVFLECVQDMDHENMFWYRQDPGLGLRLIYFSYDVKMKEKGDIPEGYSVSREKKERFSLILESASTNQTSMYLCASSSRTGRRETQYFGPGTRLLVL.